This T cell receptor beta chain stems from a study of blood T cell repertoires in COVID-19. The table came from immunoSEQ multiplex PCR; TCRdb's copy has only in-frame clones and leaves some out. This sample has 25,000 to 30,000 clones, with roughly nine tenths found just once. Trimming took off 4 bases at V and 1 base at J, with 26 bases between the two ends. This CDR3 contains 20 residues. Germline lookup yields CDR1 ENHRY and CDR2 SYGVKD. Sequencing input: peripheral blood. The receptor was isolated from a human donor with acute or convalescent COVID-19. The donor label of this sample is uncertain. V usage is TRBV10-3 and J usage is TRBJ2-1; a weak D match, TRBD1 (6 bases). The CDR3 reads CAISGGVRKRQRGSYNEQFF. CDR3 DNA: TGTGCCATCAGTGGTGGGGTCAGGAAAAGGCAAAGGGGGTCCTACAATGAGCAGTTCTTC.